Below are 23 T cell receptor beta chains sequenced from a single sample in a study of T cell responses to AZD1222 COVID-19 vaccine. The repertoire was sequenced with immunoSEQ multiplex PCR; TCRdb's copy has only in-frame clones and lacks some. The sample carries more than 150,000 clones, approximately 90% recorded once. This specimen consisted of peripheral blood, obtained on day 0 of AZD1222 vaccination. These receptors were taken from an adult in good health.

The chain combines TRBV20-1 with TRBJ1-2; tentative D call: TRBD1 (5 bases). The CDR3 has 13 amino acids. Germline CDR1 is DFQATT and CDR2 is SNEGSKA (reference sequence). V was trimmed by 3 bases and J by 8 bases, leaving 16 bases between them. The CDR3 is CSASSGTYAGYTF. For the CDR3, the DNA is TGCAGTGCTAGTAGCGGGACGTATGCGGGCTACACCTTC.

The chain has TRBV7-9 and TRBJ1-2; the match to TRBD1 covers 7 bases. CDR3 length: 16 residues. V dropped 2 bases and J dropped 4; count of bases not matched to a gene: 10. Germline V gene lookup returns CDR1 SEHNR and CDR2 FQNEAQ (reference sequence). CDR3 residues: CASSLQPTGEGYGYTF. CDR3 DNA: TGTGCCAGCAGCTTACAACCCACAGGGGAGGGCTATGGCTACACCTTC.

V is TRBV10-3 and J is TRBJ2-7, with D perhaps TRBD2 (6 bases). CDR1 is ENHRY and CDR2 is SYGVKD in the germline V gene. The CDR3 spans 13 residues. Trimming removed 10 bases at V and 4 bases at J, with 17 bases between. The CDR3 loop is CATLRDSLYEQYF. CDR3 DNA: TGTGCCACACTCCGGGACTCACTATACGAGCAGTACTTC.

In its sample, this clone was seen once. The rearrangement joins TRBV9 to TRBJ2-3, with D possibly being TRBD2 (5 bases). Trimming took off 0 bases at V and 2 bases at J, with 10 bases between the two ends. This CDR3 contains 15 residues. Per the germline V gene, CDR1 is SGDLS and CDR2 is YYNGEE. In DNA, the CDR3 is TGTGCCAGCAGCGTAGGGCCGGGAAACACAGATACGCAGTATTTT. Translated, it gives CASSVGPGNTDTQYF.

The rearrangement uses TRBV28 and TRBJ1-3; the D gene is possibly TRBD1 (6 bases). Per the germline V gene, CDR1 is MDHEN and CDR2 is SYDVKM. The CDR3 extends over 14 amino acids. V lost 6 bases and J lost 0, with 9 bases in between. CDR3 in DNA: TGTGCCAGCAGCCCACAGGGCTCTGGAAACACCATATATTTT. Encoded protein: CASSPQGSGNTIYF.

J is TRBJ2-5 and V is TRBV5-1; 10 nucleotides line up with TRBD1. Unmatched junction bases numbered 7, after V lost 4 bases and J lost 4 bases. The CDR3 covers 15 residues. The germline gives CDR1 SGHRS, CDR2 YFSETQ. Here the CDR3 DNA reads TGCGCCAGCAGCCCGGGACAGGGGCTGGGAGAGACCCAGTACTTC. Translated, it gives CASSPGQGLGETQYF.

The gene calls are TRBV18 and TRBJ1-1; unclear D gene. CDR3 size: 13 residues. V lost 2 bases to trimming and J lost 1 base, with 5 bases between them. Germline CDR1 is KGHSH and CDR2 is LQKENI. CDR3 in amino acids: CASSPMTNTEAFF. In nucleotides, the CDR3 is TGTGCCAGCTCACCAATGACGAACACTGAAGCTTTCTTT.

The chain carries TRBV4-2 and TRBJ1-2; D gene uncertain. The CDR3 sequence is 13 residues long. The V end was cut by 1 base, the J end by 8 bases, with 11 bases between. The germline V gene has CDR1 LGHNA and CDR2 YNFKEQ. DNA of the CDR3: TGTGCCAGCAGCCAAGGATCAGCCCCAGGCTACACCTTC. Its protein product is CASSQGSAPGYTF.

A single count supports this clone. This chain connects TRBV5-1 to TRBJ2-3; 9 bases match TRBD1. V lost 6 bases to trimming and J lost 7 bases; unmatched junction nucleotides: 15. The CDR3 runs 16 residues. CDR1 is SGHRS, CDR2 YFSETQ, per germline. This CDR3 is CASNPGQGGLGNTQYF. The CDR3 DNA reads TGCGCCAGCAACCCGGGACAGGGAGGTCTAGGGAATACGCAGTATTTT.

The chain employs TRBV3-1 (or the pseudogene TRBV3-2) and TRBJ1-4; D is ambiguous. Germline V gene data show CDR1 as LGHDT and CDR2 as YNNKEL (reference sequence). Trimming removed 4 bases from V and 1 base from J, with 7 bases in between. The CDR3 runs to 14 residues. CDR3 loop: CASSPMGTNEKLFF. The CDR3 coding sequence is TGTGCCAGCAGCCCCATGGGAACTAATGAAAAACTGTTTTTT.

Details on this clone: Germline is not matched at one junction end, which may reflect a read error. The chain recombines TRBV11-3 with TRBJ1-5; 8 bases are shared with TRBD1. CDR3 length: 16 amino acids. Germline CDR1 is SGHNT and CDR2 is YENEEA. CDR3: CASSLADRVISQPQHF. Here the CDR3 DNA reads TGTGCCAGCAGTTTAGCGGACAGGGTAATTAGTCAGCCCCAGCATTTT. The variable domain in full, completed from reference TRBV11-3 and TRBJ1-5, reads EAGVVQSPRYKIIEKKQPVAFWCNPISGHNTLYWYLQNLGQGPELLIRYENEEAVDDSQLPKDRFSAERLKGVDSTLKIQPAELGDSAVYLCASSLADRVISQPQHFGDGTRLSIL.

The chain employs TRBV24-1 and TRBJ2-5; a weak D match, TRBD1 (6 bases). Trimming took off 3 bases at V and 5 bases at J, with 12 bases between the two ends. The CDR3 runs 14 residues. The germline CDR1 and CDR2 sequences are KGHDR and SFDVKD. In DNA, the CDR3 is TGTGCCACCAGTGATGACGGACAGCGCGAGACCCAGTACTTC. This encodes CATSDDGQRETQYF.

The chain carries TRBV30 and TRBJ2-5; 12 bases fit TRBD2. This CDR3 has 15 residues. Germline CDR1 GTSNPN, CDR2 SVGIG (reference sequence). Germline trimming cut 3 bases from V and 0 bases from J; bases unmatched to any gene: 2. CDR3 in DNA: TGTGCCTGGAGGGGGACTAGCGGGTACCAAGAGACCCAGTACTTC. Protein: CAWRGTSGYQETQYF.

V and J are TRBV7-6 and TRBJ1-2; 9 bases are shared with TRBD1. CDR3 size: 15 residues. J gave up 7 bases and V 1 base, and 7 bases lay outside the gene matches. The V gene's germline CDR1 is SGHVS and CDR2 FNYEAQ. The CDR3 region has the DNA TGTGCCAGCAGCTTAGAGGGACAGGGTGTGGGTGGCTACACCTTC. This gives the protein CASSLEGQGVGGYTF. Together with reference TRBV7-6 and TRBJ1-2, the CDR3 gives the full variable domain: GAGVSQSPRYKVTKRGQDVALRCDPISGHVSLYWYRQALGQGPEFLTYFNYEAQQDKSGLPNDRFSAERPEGSISTLTIQRTEQRDSAMYRCASSLEGQGVGGYTFGSGTRLTVV.

V usage is TRBV9 and J usage is TRBJ2-4; 16 bases match TRBD2. The V gene end was trimmed by 4 bases and the J gene end by 0 bases; junction bases not matched to a gene: 4. The germline gives CDR1 SGDLS, CDR2 YYNGEE. The CDR3 loop spans 18 amino acids. The CDR3 reads CASSPGLAGGVAKNIQYF. The CDR3 nucleotides read TGTGCCAGCAGCCCGGGACTAGCGGGAGGGGTAGCCAAAAACATTCAGTACTTC.

V is TRBV5-4 and J is TRBJ1-2; the match to TRBD1 covers 8 bases. V lost 1 base to trimming and J lost 8 bases; unmatched junction nucleotides: 4. This CDR3 contains 13 residues. From germline, CDR1 is SGHNT and CDR2 YYREEE (reference sequence). In DNA form, the CDR3 reads TGTGCCAGCAGCTTGCAGGGGGCGCGGGGCTACACCTTC. It is translated as CASSLQGARGYTF.

This clone was seen only once. The chain carries TRBV11-2 and TRBJ2-1; 9 nucleotides align to TRBD2. Trimming at V came to 1 base and at J to 8 bases, leaving 6 bases not matched to a gene. The length of the CDR3 is 15 residues. Per the germline V gene, CDR1 is SGHAT and CDR2 is FQNNGV. The CDR3 DNA sequence: TGTGCCAGCAGCTTAGGAAATAGCGGGGGCTATGAGCAGTTCTTC. Residues: CASSLGNSGGYEQFF.

The J gene is TRBJ2-2, the V gene TRBV5-1; 8 bases fit TRBD2. Germline V gene sequence: CDR1 SGHRS, CDR2 YFSETQ. V lost 0 bases, J lost 5 bases, and 3 bases stayed unmatched. The CDR3 contains 15 residues. CDR3 sequence reads: CASSLGLAGTGELFF. As DNA, the CDR3 is TGCGCCAGCAGCTTGGGGCTAGCGGGTACCGGGGAGCTGTTTTTT.

The chain has TRBV7-2 and TRBJ1-6, with a weak D call TRBD1 (5 bases). Germline V gene data show CDR1 as SGHTA and CDR2 as FQGNSA. V was cut by 3 bases and J by 6 bases, with 18 bases left in between. This CDR3 is 17 amino acids long. In nucleotides, the CDR3 is TGTGCCAGCAGCTTGCCTACCGGGCCCCAGGGTAATTCACCCCTCCACTTT. This encodes CASSLPTGPQGNSPLHF.

CDR3 coding DNA: TGTGCCAGCAGCCCCGACAGGGTGGGTGACAATGAGCAGTTCTTC. Translation: CASSPDRVGDNEQFF. The chain has TRBV13 and TRBJ2-1; 7 positions match TRBD1. The junction had 9 bases not matched to a gene; V was cut back by 5 bases and J by 5 bases. From germline, CDR1 is PRHDT and CDR2 FYEKMQ (reference sequence). There are 15 residues in the CDR3. Based on the CDR3 plus reference TRBV13 and TRBJ2-1, the full variable domain is AAGVIQSPRHLIKEKRETATLKCYPIPRHDTVYWYQQGPGQDPQFLISFYEKMQSDKGSIPDRFSAQQFSDYHSELNMSSLELGDSALYFCASSPDRVGDNEQFFGPGTRLTVL.

The chain recombines TRBV19 with TRBJ2-5; tentative D call: TRBD2 (5 bases). Trimming pared 6 bases from V and 4 bases from J, leaving 12 bases between. Per the germline V gene, CDR1 is LNHDA and CDR2 is SQIVND (reference sequence). The CDR3 totals 13 residues. CDR3 DNA: TGTGCCAGTAGACCACCTGCGGGAGAGACCCAGTACTTC. Its translation is CASRPPAGETQYF.

The chain is built from TRBV5-4 and TRBJ2-5, with D possibly being TRBD2 (5 bases). Deletions cut 5 bases from V and 2 bases from J, with 13 bases between. The CDR3 is 14 residues long. The germline gives CDR1 SGHNT, CDR2 YYREEE (reference sequence). The CDR3 spells CASSERGGQETQYF. As DNA, the CDR3 is TGTGCCAGCAGTGAGAGAGGAGGACAAGAGACCCAGTACTTC.

The chain couples TRBV15 to TRBJ1-2; TRBD1 matches 8 bases. From germline, CDR1 is LNHNV and CDR2 YYDKDF (reference sequence). Trimming at V came to 4 bases and at J to 6 bases, leaving 4 bases not matched to a gene. The CDR3 length is 13 residues. CDR3 DNA: TGTGCCACCAGCACAGGACAGGGAGATGGCTACACCTTC. Translating gives CATSTGQGDGYTF.